This T cell receptor beta chain was recovered during a study of cytomegalovirus exposure and HLA in healthy donors. Trimming took 6 bases from V and 1 from J, leaving 3 bases between them. The CDR3 covers 11 residues. The germline CDR1 and CDR2 sequences are MNHNS and SASEGT. Study-wide results and limits: Later analysis demonstrated an association between a missense DCLRE1C variant and TCR beta V- and J-gene trimming. CMV serostatus was the only immune exposure information that was available.

This clone was seen a handful of times. Its antigen remains unidentified. With 60 Vbeta and 13 Jbeta primers, the PCR was carried out. Sequenced by immunoSEQ multiplex PCR; TCRdb stores in-frame clones only, minus some. The sample records roughly 160,000 clones, 80% to 90% being singletons. The chain is built from TRBV6-1 and TRBJ1-1; unclear D gene. The sequencing input was PBMCs. The sequence came from a young man in good health and CMV-seropositive. CDR3 sequence reads: CASSRNTEAFF. CDR3 bases: TGTGCCAGCAGCAGGAACACTGAAGCTTTCTTT.